This T cell receptor (beta chain) was captured by sequencing in a study of spatial heterogeneity in lung cancer. Study overall: Sequences of the beta chain were consistently detected in greater numbers than alpha-chain sequences. Every unique TCR and UMI combination, on average, appeared more than ten times in raw reads.

Time point noted: sample taken at primary tumor resection. Untreated early-stage non-small cell lung cancer patients, roughly 72 in total, were the donors. TCR cDNA molecules each had a unique molecular identifier. One entry per CDR3 protein results from TCRdb running MiXCR on the 5' RACE reads. The top ten clones hold more than 30% of a sample with some 20,000 distinct CDR3 sequences, more than 15% of them seen once. Regarding the study as a whole: Mutation counts in tumors were tracked by counts of expanded intratumoral alpha and beta TCRs.

This clonotype was counted many times. What it binds is not known. The CDR3 is made up of 16 amino acids. Germline V gives CDR1 SGHRS, CDR2 YFSETQ. Trimming removed 2 bases from V and 2 bases from J, with 17 bases in between. The chain recombines TRBV5-1 with TRBJ2-7; weak D call: TRBD1 (5 bases). Sequenced here: lung tumor tissue, sampled at surgery. The receptor was derived from a female donor with early-stage non-small cell lung cancer. CDR3 region: CASSFGPRVIPYEQYF. DNA for the CDR3: TGCGCCAGCAGCTTTGGCCCCAGGGTAATCCCCTACGAGCAGTACTTC.